This T cell receptor beta chain was sequenced for a study of long-term antiretroviral therapy in people with HIV. Study-wide background: When the earliest samples were collected, ART was typically delayed until CD4 counts fell.

No fewer than two post-ART and no fewer than one pre-ART PBMC samples existed for each donor. DNA was extracted from approximately 0.95-9.8 million thawed cryopreserved PBMC. The assay used was immunoSEQ (version v3.0), run at survey level. Some clones are missing from TCRdb's copy, which holds only in-frame ones; the method was immunoSEQ multiplex PCR. Here the sample spans tens of thousands of clones, about 84% being singletons. The source was unsorted PBMCs, collected 0.5 years before starting antiretroviral therapy. This clonotype originated in a man between 35 and 55 years old with HIV.

The CDR3 protein is CASSLPMSGGARGYTF. CDR3 nucleotides: TGTGCCAGCAGTTTACCAATGTCTGGCGGGGCCAGGGGCTACACCTTC. The genes are TRBV28 and TRBJ1-2; a possible D gene is TRBD1 (5 bases). Germline lookup yields CDR1 MDHEN and CDR2 SYDVKM. This CDR3 is built from 16 residues. The germline V and J ends were trimmed by 2 bases and 8 bases, with 21 bases remaining between them.